This record looks at one T cell receptor beta chain sequence and its context. Its specificity is not known. These data originate in a study of T cell clonotyping in hematopoietic cell transplantation. General observations from the study: Broader posttransplant TCR repertoire diversity was predicted by graft donor and pretransplant recipient Inverse Simpson Index values. Pathologically expanded recipient clonotypes increased progressively from day 30 to day 180 as diversity fell.

The CDR3 spans 11 residues. Trimming cost V 8 bases and J 9 bases; bases outside gene matches: 7. The V gene's germline CDR1 is SNHLY and CDR2 FYNNEI. Here immunoSEQ multiplex PCR was the method, and the copy in TCRdb shows in-frame clones only, minus some. The sample holds approximately 6,000 clones; around 32% are singletons and the top ten take over 15%. The origin of this receptor is a female patient aged 50-60 years who had an allogeneic stem cell transplant from an unrelated donor, so the T cells may come from the graft donor. Some clones in this sample may be carry-over from other donors' samples. This rearrangement joins TRBV2 to TRBJ2-7; 7 nucleotides align to TRBD2. The material was peripheral blood mononuclear cells, obtained 30 days after allogeneic stem cell transplant. Here the CDR3 DNA reads TGTGCCAGCCTGACTAGCACGGTGCAGTACTTC. Residues: CASLTSTVQYF.